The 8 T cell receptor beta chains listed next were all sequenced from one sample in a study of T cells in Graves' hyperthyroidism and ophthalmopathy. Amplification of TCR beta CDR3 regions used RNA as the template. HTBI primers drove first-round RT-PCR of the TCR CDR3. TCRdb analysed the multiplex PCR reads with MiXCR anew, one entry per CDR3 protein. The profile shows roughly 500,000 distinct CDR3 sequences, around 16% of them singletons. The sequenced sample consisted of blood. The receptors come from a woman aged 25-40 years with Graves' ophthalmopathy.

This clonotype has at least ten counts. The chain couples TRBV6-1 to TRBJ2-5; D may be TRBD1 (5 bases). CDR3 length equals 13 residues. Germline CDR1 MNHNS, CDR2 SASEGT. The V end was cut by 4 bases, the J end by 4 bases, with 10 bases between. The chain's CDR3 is CASSVGPGETQYF. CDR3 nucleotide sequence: TGTGCCAGCAGTGTGGGGCCTGGAGAGACCCAGTACTTC.

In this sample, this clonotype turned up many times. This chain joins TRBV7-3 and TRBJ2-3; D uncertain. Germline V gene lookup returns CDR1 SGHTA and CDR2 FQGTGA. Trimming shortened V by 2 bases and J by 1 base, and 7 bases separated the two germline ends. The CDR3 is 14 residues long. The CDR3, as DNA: TGTGCCAGCAGCTTAGGAAGTCGCACAGATACGCAGTATTTT. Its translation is CASSLGSRTDTQYF. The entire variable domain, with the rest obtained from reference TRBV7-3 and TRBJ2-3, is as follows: GAGVSQTPSNKVTEKGKYVELRCDPISGHTALYWYRQSLGQGPEFLIYFQGTGAADDSGLPNDRFFAVRPEGSVSTLKIQRTERGDSAVYLCASSLGSRTDTQYFGPGTRLTVL.

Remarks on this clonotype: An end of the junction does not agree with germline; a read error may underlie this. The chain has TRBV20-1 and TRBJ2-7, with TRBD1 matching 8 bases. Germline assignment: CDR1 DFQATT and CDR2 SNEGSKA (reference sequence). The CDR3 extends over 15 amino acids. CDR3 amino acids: CGARSRTGSSYEQYF. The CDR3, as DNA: TGCGGTGCTAGATCGCGGACAGGGAGCTCCTACGAGCAGTACTTC.

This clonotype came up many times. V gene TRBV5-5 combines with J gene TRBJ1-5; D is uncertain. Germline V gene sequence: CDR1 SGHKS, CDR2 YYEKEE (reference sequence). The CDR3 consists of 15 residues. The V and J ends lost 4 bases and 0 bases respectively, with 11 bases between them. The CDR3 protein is CASSPDVYSNQPQHF. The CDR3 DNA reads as TGTGCCAGCAGCCCGGATGTCTATAGCAATCAGCCCCAGCATTTT.

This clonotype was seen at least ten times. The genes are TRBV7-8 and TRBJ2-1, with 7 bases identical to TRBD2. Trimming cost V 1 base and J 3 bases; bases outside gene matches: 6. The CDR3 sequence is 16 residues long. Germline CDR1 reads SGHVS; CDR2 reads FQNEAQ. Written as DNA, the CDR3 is TGTGCCAGCAGCTTAGAGGGGCTAGCGGACTACAATGAGCAGTTCTTC. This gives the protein CASSLEGLADYNEQFF.

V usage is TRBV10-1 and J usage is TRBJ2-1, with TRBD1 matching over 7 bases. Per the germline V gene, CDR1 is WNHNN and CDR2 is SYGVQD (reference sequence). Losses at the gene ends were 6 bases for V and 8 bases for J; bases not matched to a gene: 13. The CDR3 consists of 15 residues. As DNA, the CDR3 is TGCGCCAGCAGAGACACAGGGGCGGCTAAGGATGAGCAGTTCTTC. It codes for CASRDTGAAKDEQFF.

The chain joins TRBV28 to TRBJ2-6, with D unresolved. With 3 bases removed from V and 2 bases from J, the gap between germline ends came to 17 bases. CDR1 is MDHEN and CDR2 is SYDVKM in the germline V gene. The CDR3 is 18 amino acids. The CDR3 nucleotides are TGTGCCAGCAGTTTCCCGGAAATTCTAAGCACTGGGGCCAACGTCCTGACTTTC. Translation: CASSFPEILSTGANVLTF.

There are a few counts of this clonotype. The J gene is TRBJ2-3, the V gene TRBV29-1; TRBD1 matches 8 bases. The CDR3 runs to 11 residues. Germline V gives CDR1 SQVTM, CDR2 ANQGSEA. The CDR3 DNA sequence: TGCGCGACAGGGGGCACAGATACGCAGTATTTT. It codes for CATGGTDTQYF.